Shown below are 18 T cell receptor beta chains from a single sample sequenced in a study of blood T cell repertoires in COVID-19 (dated by TCRdb to about 2020). Library generation was performed with the immunoSEQ multiplex PCR assay. TCRdb re-hosts the immuneACCESS table, in-frame sequences only. Its copies lack some clones; in the studies checked, an unresolved V gene accounts for under half of them, and the cause for the rest is not known. Within this sample are around 67,000 clones, with around 86% of them counted one time only. 5% to 6.5% of the sample belongs to the ten largest clones. Source material: peripheral blood. The source of these receptors is a man between 50 and 59 years old with active COVID-19.

V gene TRBV19 combines with J gene TRBJ2-5, with 7 bases fitting TRBD1. This CDR3 region has 14 residues. Germline CDR1 is LNHDA and CDR2 is SQIVND (reference sequence). Unmatched junction bases numbered 7, after V lost 4 bases and J lost 5 bases. The CDR3 DNA is TGTGCCAGTAGTACAACAGGGGCCCCGGAGACCCAGTACTTC. Encoded protein: CASSTTGAPETQYF.

V gene TRBV11-3 combines with J gene TRBJ2-5; D remains unclear. Trimming took 2 bases from V and 10 from J, leaving 23 bases between them. The CDR3 contains 16 residues. The germline V gene encodes CDR1 SGHNT and CDR2 YENEEA. The CDR3 loop is CASSLTLSTGRRDQYF. As DNA, the CDR3 is TGTGCCAGCAGCTTAACCCTCTCGACGGGTCGGAGAGACCAGTACTTC.

This chain links TRBV7-8 with TRBJ1-6; D possibly corresponds to TRBD1 (5 bases). Germline V gene sequence: CDR1 SGHVS, CDR2 FQNEAQ. The CDR3 contains 17 residues. V lost 0 bases and J lost 5, with 14 bases in between. In DNA form, the CDR3 reads TGTGCCAGCAGCTTAGCGCGCACAGGCTCTAATAATTCACCCCTCCACTTT. Its translation: CASSLARTGSNNSPLHF.

V gene TRBV6-2 or TRBV6-3 combines with J gene TRBJ1-5; a weak D match, TRBD1 (6 bases). Trimming left V 2 bases short and J 4 bases short, with 15 bases between. The CDR3 covers 16 residues. Germline V gives CDR1 MNHEY, CDR2 SVGEGT. The CDR3, as DNA: TGTGCCAGCAGTTACAGTACAGGGCGGATGAATCAGCCCCAGCATTTT. Translating it yields CASSYSTGRMNQPQHF.

This chain connects TRBV4-3 to TRBJ2-2; TRBD2 aligns across 10 bases. The CDR3 loop spans 16 amino acids. Germline V gives CDR1 LGHNA, CDR2 YSLEER. The V and J ends lost 0 bases and 4 bases, in that order; junction bases with no gene match: 2. The CDR3 sequence is CASSQDIAGGTGELFF. CDR3 nucleotide sequence: TGCGCCAGCAGCCAAGATATAGCGGGAGGCACCGGGGAGCTGTTTTTT.

This sequence joins TRBV19 and TRBJ1-2; D might be TRBD1 (5 bases). Germline V lookup: CDR1 LNHDA, CDR2 SQIVND (reference sequence). The germline V and J ends were trimmed by 8 bases and 0 bases, with 10 bases remaining between them. This CDR3 has 13 residues. The CDR3 DNA sequence: TGTGCCAGTGCAGACAGCCCTAACTATGGCTACACCTTC. It codes for CASADSPNYGYTF.

The chain recombines TRBV2 with TRBJ2-1; 10 bases match TRBD2. This CDR3 region has 17 residues. The V gene end was trimmed by 5 bases and the J gene end by 8 bases; junction bases not matched to a gene: 15. Per germline, CDR1 SNHLY and CDR2 FYNNEI. The CDR3 nucleotides are TGTGCCAGCAGTTACGAAACAGGGGCTAGCGGGAGTGATGAGCAGTTCTTC. This gives the protein CASSYETGASGSDEQFF.

The chain couples TRBV3-1 (or the pseudogene TRBV3-2) to TRBJ2-7, with a tentative D call TRBD2 (5 bases). The CDR3 sequence is 14 residues long. The germline gives CDR1 LGHDT, CDR2 YNNKEL (reference sequence). Trimming pared 5 bases from V and 6 bases from J, leaving 17 bases between. CDR3 sequence (DNA): TGTGCCAGCAGCGCCCTTAGCGACGATTCCGAGCAGTACTTC. Encoded protein: CASSALSDDSEQYF.

The chain combines TRBV5-4 with TRBJ2-1; a weak D match, TRBD1 (5 bases). Germline V gives CDR1 SGHNT, CDR2 YYREEE (reference sequence). The CDR3 sequence is 15 residues long. V lost 4 bases, J lost 3 bases, and 14 bases lay in between. The chain's CDR3 is CASSRRGRFYNEQFF. The DNA of the CDR3 is TGTGCCAGCAGCCGAAGGGGCAGATTCTACAATGAGCAGTTCTTC.

V gene TRBV28 combines with J gene TRBJ2-2, with unresolved D. CDR3 length: 13 residues. Germline CDR1 MDHEN, CDR2 SYDVKM. Trimming removed 3 bases at V and 7 bases at J, with 9 bases between. The CDR3 DNA reads as TGTGCCAGCAGTTTTCCGCGCAACGGGGAGCTGTTTTTT. This gives the protein CASSFPRNGELFF.

This chain uses TRBV7-3 with TRBJ1-1; D possibly corresponds to TRBD1 (6 bases). Trimming took off 7 bases at V and 4 bases at J, with 19 bases between the two ends. Germline loops: CDR1 SGHTA, CDR2 FQGTGA. This CDR3 has 15 amino acids. The CDR3 is CASTSGQLGSTEAFF. The CDR3 DNA is TGTGCCAGCACCTCGGGACAACTTGGGTCCACTGAAGCTTTCTTT.

The chain is built from TRBV6-5 and TRBJ2-1, with TRBD2 identical over 13 bases. V shed 6 bases, J shed 4 bases, and the junction held 0 bases outside the gene matches. The CDR3 consists of 14 residues. Germline V lookup: CDR1 MNHEY, CDR2 SVGAGI. The CDR3: CASRGLAGYNEQFF. Written as DNA, the CDR3 is TGTGCCAGCAGGGGACTAGCGGGATACAATGAGCAGTTCTTC.

The chain has TRBV28 and TRBJ2-7; 8 nucleotides align to TRBD2. CDR1 is MDHEN, CDR2 SYDVKM, per germline. Trimming cost V 1 base and J 2 bases; bases outside gene matches: 4. The CDR3 loop spans 15 amino acids. The CDR3 protein is CASSLSAGGTYEQYF. The CDR3 DNA is TGTGCCAGCAGTTTATCGGCGGGAGGTACCTACGAGCAGTACTTC.

The chain is built from TRBV11-2 and TRBJ1-2; D may be TRBD1 (5 bases). Germline V gene lookup returns CDR1 SGHAT and CDR2 FQNNGV. The CDR3 is 13 amino acids. V was clipped by 1 base and J by 13 bases, with 16 bases between them. CDR3 sequence (DNA): TGTGCCAGCAGCTTAGGCGCGACAGCCAGAAGCACCTTC. Translated: CASSLGATARSTF.

This clone was counted only a few times. The CDR3 is CASSPSAAGGMYEQYF. Written as DNA, the CDR3 is TGTGCCAGCAGCCCCTCGGCAGCGGGAGGTATGTACGAGCAGTACTTC. The chain links TRBV3-1 (or the pseudogene TRBV3-2) to TRBJ2-7; TRBD2 matches at 9 bases. The CDR3 covers 16 residues. V gave up 4 bases and J gave up 4 bases; unmatched junction bases: 11. The germline gives CDR1 LGHDT, CDR2 YNNKEL (reference sequence).

The chain links TRBV5-4 to TRBJ2-3; TRBD1 agrees at 7 bases. After removal of 5 bases from V and 1 base from J, the junction contained 4 bases not matched to a gene. The CDR3 runs 14 residues. Germline-derived CDR1 and CDR2 are SGHNT and YYREEE (reference sequence). The CDR3 nucleotides are TGTGCCAGCAGATCCGGGACAGGCACAGATACGCAGTATTTT. Protein sequence: CASRSGTGTDTQYF.

The CDR3 DNA is TGTGCCAGCAGCGTTAGCGCCCGAGACGGCGGGGAGCTGTTTTTT. It translates to CASSVSARDGGELFF. This chain joins TRBV9 and TRBJ2-2, with a tentative D call TRBD2 (5 bases). The CDR3 loop spans 15 amino acids. Trimming took 2 bases from V and 7 from J, leaving 15 bases between them. The germline CDR1 and CDR2 sequences are SGDLS and YYNGEE.

The CDR3 nucleotides are TGTGCCAGCAATCCCCAGGGACAGAATAATGAAAAACTGTTTTTT. This sequence encodes CASNPQGQNNEKLFF. This chain uses TRBV2 with TRBJ1-4; 7 bases map to TRBD1. From germline, CDR1 is SNHLY and CDR2 FYNNEI. CDR3 length equals 15 residues. The V and J ends lost 7 bases and 4 bases, in that order; junction bases with no gene match: 9.